The 26 T cell receptor beta chains given below trace back to one sample, sequenced in a study of T cell repertoires in cytomegalovirus infection. TCRdb reprocessed the reads via MiXCR and lists one record per CDR3 protein. The sample lists roughly 230,000 distinct CDR3 sequences, over 15% occurring once. Input material: CD8+ T cells from PBMCs. All receptors derive from a human donor in good health (CMV status not recorded). Some clones in this sample may be carry-over from other donors' samples.

This clonotype was counted ten times or more. The rearrangement uses TRBV7-6 and TRBJ1-1; D is perhaps TRBD1 (5 bases). The germline CDR1 and CDR2 sequences are SGHVS and FNYEAQ. The CDR3 is 15 amino acids. Trimming cost V 0 bases and J 1 base, with 9 bases left between them. DNA for the CDR3: TGTGCCAGCAGCTTAGCCGCAGGGTCGAACACTGAAGCTTTCTTT. As protein: CASSLAAGSNTEAFF.

This clonotype was recorded many times. The chain links TRBV7-9 to TRBJ1-5, with TRBD1 matching 8 bases. J lost 9 bases, V lost 3 bases, and 10 bases had no gene match. Germline loops: CDR1 SEHNR, CDR2 FQNEAQ (reference sequence). This CDR3 contains 15 residues. The CDR3 loop is CASSLDREDGRPQHF. The DNA for the CDR3 is TGTGCCAGCAGCTTGGACAGGGAGGATGGTCGGCCCCAGCATTTT.

The table lists this clonotype with a few counts. This chain uses TRBV7-9 with TRBJ1-6; the D gene is possibly TRBD1 (6 bases). The CDR3 has 16 residues. V gave up 5 bases and J gave up 10 bases, with 21 bases separating them. Germline V gene lookup returns CDR1 SEHNR and CDR2 FQNEAQ (reference sequence). The CDR3 loop reads CASSGLMEGGSSPLHF. The CDR3 nucleotides read TGTGCCAGCAGCGGGCTAATGGAGGGGGGAAGCTCACCCCTCCACTTT.

V gene TRBV28 combines with J gene TRBJ2-7; 9 bases align to TRBD1. Germline assignment: CDR1 MDHEN and CDR2 SYDVKM. Losses at the gene ends were 4 bases for V and 3 bases for J; bases not matched to a gene: 7. The CDR3 runs to 15 residues. The CDR3 sequence is CASSSGQGGYYEQYF. The CDR3 DNA reads TGTGCCAGCAGTTCGGGACAGGGAGGTTACTACGAGCAGTACTTC.

This chain connects TRBV28 to TRBJ2-1, with 10 positions matching TRBD1. CDR1 and CDR2 from the germline V gene are MDHEN and SYDVKM. The CDR3 covers 17 residues. V shed 2 bases and J 6 bases; nucleotides not matched to a gene: 10. This CDR3 reads CASSLPTGTGVGNEQFF. The CDR3, as DNA: TGTGCCAGCAGTTTACCTACCGGGACAGGGGTCGGCAATGAGCAGTTCTTC.

This clonotype was picked up a small number of times. The V gene is TRBV14, the J gene TRBJ2-3; 8 bases are a match to TRBD2. The V and J ends lost 4 bases and 2 bases, in that order; junction bases with no gene match: 11. The CDR3 length is 17 residues. CDR1 and CDR2 from the germline V gene are SGHDN and FVKESK. CDR3 nucleotide sequence: TGTGCCAGCAGCCTCCCCTCCCGGGGGGGCGACACAGATACGCAGTATTTT. Its translation: CASSLPSRGGDTDTQYF.

J is TRBJ2-5 and V is TRBV5-6, with 7 bases aligning to TRBD2. This CDR3 is built from 15 residues. Trimming took 2 bases from V and 5 from J; bases not matched to a gene: 9. Germline CDR1 SGHDT, CDR2 YYEEEE. The CDR3, as DNA: TGTGCCAGCAGCTTTCGGGGGGACTTCCTCGAGACCCAGTACTTC. It translates to CASSFRGDFLETQYF.

This clonotype occurred many times. The chain carries TRBV4-1 and TRBJ1-3; unclear D gene. The CDR3 has 14 amino acids. The germline V gene encodes CDR1 MGHRA and CDR2 YSYEKL. V shed 1 base and J shed 3 bases, with 7 bases lying between them. This chain's CDR3 is CASSQVSLGNTIYF. The CDR3, as DNA: TGCGCCAGCAGCCAAGTGTCACTTGGAAACACCATATATTTT.

This clonotype has a handful of counts. This chain connects TRBV27 to TRBJ1-5; 7 nucleotides match TRBD1. The CDR3 has 16 amino acids. Germline V gene sequence: CDR1 MNHEY, CDR2 SMNVEV (reference sequence). J lost 0 bases, V lost 7 bases, and 9 bases had no gene match. Here the CDR3 reads CASTLGGQSSNQPQHF. Written as DNA, the CDR3 is TGTGCCAGCACCTTGGGGGGACAGTCTAGCAATCAGCCCCAGCATTTT.

This clonotype has a count of ten or more. The rearrangement joins TRBV7-2 to TRBJ1-2; 7 nucleotides line up with TRBD1. The CDR3 covers 18 residues. Germline V gene lookup returns CDR1 SGHTA and CDR2 FQGNSA. J was trimmed by 2 bases and V by 5 bases; bases with no gene match: 17. CDR3 coding DNA: TGTGCCAGCAGCCCCAGAGGAAAGGGGGCAAAACCAAACTATGGCTACACCTTC. This sequence encodes CASSPRGKGAKPNYGYTF.

This chain joins TRBV11-1 and TRBJ2-1, with unresolved D. CDR3 length: 17 residues. Between the trimmed V and J ends, which lost 1 base and 2 bases, there was a span of 15 bases. Germline CDR1 SGHAT, CDR2 FQDESV (reference sequence). The CDR3 DNA is TGTGCCAGCAGCTTAGTCAAGGGAAGGGTCACCTACAATGAGCAGTTCTTC. It translates to CASSLVKGRVTYNEQFF.

This clonotype was counted many times. This sequence joins TRBV7-2 and TRBJ2-7; D uncertain. Germline V CDR1 and CDR2: SGHTA, FQGNSA. The CDR3 covers 14 residues. The V gene lost 2 bases and the J gene lost 2 bases, with 10 bases spanning the gap. CDR3 protein: CASSLIEQTYEQYF. As DNA, the CDR3 is TGTGCCAGCAGCTTAATAGAACAGACCTACGAGCAGTACTTC.

In its sample, this clonotype was seen a few times. The chain has TRBV7-8 and TRBJ2-5; 11 bases are a match to TRBD1. Germline V lookup: CDR1 SGHVS, CDR2 FQNEAQ. The CDR3 has 12 residues. CDR3 in amino acids: CAGGTGGETQYF. As DNA, the CDR3 is TGTGCTGGGGGGACAGGGGGTGAGACCCAGTACTTC.

The sample holds many counts of this clonotype. The genes are TRBV7-9 and TRBJ2-7, with D unclear. The CDR3 loop spans 14 amino acids. Germline V gene lookup returns CDR1 SEHNR and CDR2 FQNEAQ (reference sequence). The V end was cut by 1 base, the J end by 3 bases, with 10 bases between. The CDR3 is CASSLDFDLYEQYF. The CDR3 nucleotides read TGTGCCAGCAGCTTAGATTTCGACCTCTACGAGCAGTACTTC.

The sample holds a few counts of this clonotype. V gene TRBV7-6 combines with J gene TRBJ1-1; D is unresolved. The CDR3 loop spans 14 amino acids. V was trimmed by 6 bases and J by 4 bases, leaving 15 bases between them. CDR1 and CDR2 (germline): SGHVS, FNYEAQ. CDR3 sequence: CASRLSGKTTEAFF. The CDR3 DNA reads TGTGCCAGCAGATTGTCCGGGAAGACCACTGAAGCTTTCTTT.

The gene calls are TRBV29-1 and TRBJ1-2; possible D gene TRBD1, 6 bases. Germline CDR1 SQVTM, CDR2 ANQGSEA. The CDR3 extends over 12 amino acids. The CDR3 reads CCDLQGSGGYTF. CDR3 sequence (DNA): TGCTGCGACCTACAGGGTTCGGGCGGCTACACCTTC. Together with reference TRBV29-1 and TRBJ1-2, the CDR3 gives the full variable domain: SAVISQKPSRDICQRGTSLTIQCQVDSQVTMMFWYRQQPGQSLTLIATANQGSEATYESGFVIDKFPISRPNLTFSTLTVSNMSPEDSSIYLCCDLQGSGGYTFGSGTRLTVV.

The sample holds a few counts of this clonotype. This chain connects TRBV29-1 to TRBJ1-2; weak D call: TRBD1 (6 bases). The CDR3 runs to 14 residues. The germline V gene has CDR1 SQVTM and CDR2 ANQGSEA. The V end was cut by 7 bases, the J end by 0 bases, with 15 bases between. The CDR3 region has the DNA TGCAGCGCCGGCCGGGACACCGCTAACTATGGCTACACCTTC. Translation gives CSAGRDTANYGYTF.

Ten or more counts support this clonotype. V gene TRBV7-2 combines with J gene TRBJ2-5; the D gene is possibly TRBD1 (6 bases). Trimming pared 2 bases from V and 1 base from J, leaving 11 bases between. The CDR3 has 15 amino acids. Germline CDR1 is SGHTA and CDR2 is FQGNSA. The DNA for the CDR3 is TGTGCCAGCAGCTTACGTAGACAGGCCCAAGAGACCCAGTACTTC. This translates into CASSLRRQAQETQYF. Complete variable domain (other parts from reference TRBV7-2 and TRBJ2-5): GAGVSQSPSNKVTEKGKDVELRCDPISGHTALYWYRQSLGQGLEFLIYFQGNSAPDKSGLPSDRFSAERTGGSVSTLTIQRTQQEDSAVYLCASSLRRQAQETQYFGPGTRLLVL.

This clonotype was detected only a few times. The rearrangement joins TRBV5-5 to TRBJ2-2, with TRBD2 matching 7 bases. This CDR3 spans 19 amino acids. After removal of 4 bases from V and 3 bases from J, the junction contained 18 bases not matched to a gene. Germline lookup yields CDR1 SGHKS and CDR2 YYEKEE (reference sequence). The CDR3 nucleotides read TGTGCCAGCAGCGCATCCCTAAGAGATGCACGGGGGGACACCGGGGAGCTGTTTTTT. Translation: CASSASLRDARGDTGELFF.

This clonotype was counted many times. The J gene is TRBJ2-7, the V gene TRBV5-5; D perhaps matches TRBD2 (5 bases). CDR1 is SGHKS and CDR2 is YYEKEE in the germline V gene (reference sequence). The CDR3 consists of 14 residues. Trimming left V 4 bases short and J 3 bases short, with 14 bases between. The CDR3 reads CASSRTGEGYEQYF. In DNA form, the CDR3 reads TGTGCCAGCAGCCGGACCGGGGAAGGCTACGAGCAGTACTTC.

This clonotype showed up just a few times. The chain combines TRBV5-6 with TRBJ2-1, with 11 nucleotides matching TRBD1. Per the germline V gene, CDR1 is SGHDT and CDR2 is YYEEEE. This CDR3 comprises 14 residues. V lost 2 bases, J lost 9 bases, and 4 bases stayed unmatched. CDR3 in DNA: TGTGCCAGCAGCTTCGGGACAGGGGGAATTGAGCAGTTCTTC. Translation gives CASSFGTGGIEQFF.

This clonotype was observed many times. The chain links TRBV7-8 to TRBJ2-2; 11 bases match TRBD2. The junction had 10 bases not matched to a gene; V was cut back by 5 bases and J by 5 bases. Germline values: CDR1 SGHVS, CDR2 FQNEAQ. The CDR3 has 17 residues. CDR3 protein: CASSQGVAGGRTGELFF. CDR3 sequence (DNA): TGTGCCAGCAGCCAAGGGGTAGCGGGGGGGCGGACCGGGGAGCTGTTTTTT.

This clonotype was seen at least ten times. The chain links TRBV7-9 to TRBJ2-7; D assignment may be TRBD1 or TRBD2 (5 bases each). The CDR3 length is 15 residues. With 5 bases removed from V and 4 bases from J, the gap between germline ends came to 18 bases. Germline-derived CDR1 and CDR2 are SEHNR and FQNEAQ (reference sequence). In DNA, the CDR3 is TGTGCCAGCAGCAACCGCCGGGATGGGGGTTACGAGCAGTACTTC. Its protein is CASSNRRDGGYEQYF.

This clonotype has only a few counts. V and J are TRBV12-3 or TRBV12-4 and TRBJ2-4, with D perhaps matching TRBD2 (6 bases). The CDR3 runs 15 residues. Deletions cut 5 bases from V and 0 bases from J, with 11 bases between. CDR3 residues: CASSQEGLAKNIQYF. CDR3 coding DNA: TGTGCCAGCAGTCAAGAGGGACTAGCCAAAAACATTCAGTACTTC.

This clonotype showed up many times. This rearrangement joins TRBV7-4 to TRBJ1-5; TRBD1 matches 9 bases. J was trimmed by 2 bases and V by 3 bases; bases with no gene match: 11. Germline V gene data show CDR1 as SGHVT and CDR2 as SQSDAQ. The CDR3 length is 18 residues. The CDR3 nucleotides are TGTGCCAGCAGCTTCGTGGACAGGGGCAAATACGGCAATCAGCCCCAGCATTTT. Protein product: CASSFVDRGKYGNQPQHF.

The rearrangement links TRBV19 to TRBJ2-7; D is undetermined. V was clipped by 1 base and J by 0 bases, with 7 bases between them. The CDR3 loop spans 14 amino acids. The germline gives CDR1 LNHDA, CDR2 SQIVND (reference sequence). The CDR3 here is CASSIGPDSYEQYF. CDR3 coding DNA: TGTGCCAGTAGTATAGGCCCCGACTCCTACGAGCAGTACTTC.